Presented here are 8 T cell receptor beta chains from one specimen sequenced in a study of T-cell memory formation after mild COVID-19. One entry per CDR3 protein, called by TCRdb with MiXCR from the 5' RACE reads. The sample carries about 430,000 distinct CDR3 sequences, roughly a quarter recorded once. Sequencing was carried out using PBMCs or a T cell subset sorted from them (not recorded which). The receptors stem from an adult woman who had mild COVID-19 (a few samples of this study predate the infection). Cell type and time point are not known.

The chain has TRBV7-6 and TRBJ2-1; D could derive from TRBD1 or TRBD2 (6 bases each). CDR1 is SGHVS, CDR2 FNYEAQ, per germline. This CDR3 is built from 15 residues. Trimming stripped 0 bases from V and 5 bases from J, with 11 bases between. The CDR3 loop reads CASSLAWGADNEQFF. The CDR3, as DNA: TGTGCCAGCAGCTTAGCCTGGGGGGCCGACAATGAGCAGTTCTTC. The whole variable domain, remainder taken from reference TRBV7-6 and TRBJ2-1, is GAGVSQSPRYKVTKRGQDVALRCDPISGHVSLYWYRQALGQGPEFLTYFNYEAQQDKSGLPNDRFSAERPEGSISTLTIQRTEQRDSAMYRCASSLAWGADNEQFFGPGTRLTVL.

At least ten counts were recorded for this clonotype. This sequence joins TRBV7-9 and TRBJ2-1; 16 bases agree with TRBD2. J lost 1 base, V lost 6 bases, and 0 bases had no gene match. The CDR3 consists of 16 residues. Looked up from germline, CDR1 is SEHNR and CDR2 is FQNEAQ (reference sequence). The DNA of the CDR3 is TGTGCCAGCAGGGGACTAGCGGGAGGGTCCTACAATGAGCAGTTCTTC. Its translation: CASRGLAGGSYNEQFF.

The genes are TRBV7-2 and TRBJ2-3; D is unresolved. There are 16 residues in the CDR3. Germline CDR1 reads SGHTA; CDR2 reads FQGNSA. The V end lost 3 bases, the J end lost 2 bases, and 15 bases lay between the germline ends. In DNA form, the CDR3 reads TGTGCCAGCAGCTTCCGATTTGAAGGCCTCACAGATACGCAGTATTTT. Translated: CASSFRFEGLTDTQYF.

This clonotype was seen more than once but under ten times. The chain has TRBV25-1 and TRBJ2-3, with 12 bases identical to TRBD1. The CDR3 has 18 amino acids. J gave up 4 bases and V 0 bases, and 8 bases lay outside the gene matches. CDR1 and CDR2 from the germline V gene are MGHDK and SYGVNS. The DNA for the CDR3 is TGTGCCAGCAGTGAATACGGGGGACAGGGGGCGGTCGCAGATACGCAGTATTTT. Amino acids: CASSEYGGQGAVADTQYF.

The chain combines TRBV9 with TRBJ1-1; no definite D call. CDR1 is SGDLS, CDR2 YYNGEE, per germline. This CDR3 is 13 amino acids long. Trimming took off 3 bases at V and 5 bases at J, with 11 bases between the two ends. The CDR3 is CASSAAGLTEAFF. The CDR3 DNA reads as TGTGCCAGCAGCGCCGCGGGTCTGACTGAAGCTTTCTTT.

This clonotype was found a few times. CDR3 bases: TGTGCCACCAGCTACCACACGGGGGGGGATACGCAGTATTTT. Translated, it gives CATSYHTGGDTQYF. The V and J genes are TRBV15 and TRBJ2-3, with TRBD2 identical over 8 bases. Germline V gene data show CDR1 as LNHNV and CDR2 as YYDKDF (reference sequence). The V segment lost 5 bases and the J segment 6 bases; nucleotides outside the gene matches: 7. The CDR3 has 14 amino acids.

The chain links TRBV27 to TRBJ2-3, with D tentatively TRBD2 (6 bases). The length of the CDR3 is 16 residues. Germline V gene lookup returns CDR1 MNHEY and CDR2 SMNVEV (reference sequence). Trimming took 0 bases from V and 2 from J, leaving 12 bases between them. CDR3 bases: TGTGCCAGCAGTTTATCTTCGGCGGGAAACACAGATACGCAGTATTTT. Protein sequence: CASSLSSAGNTDTQYF.

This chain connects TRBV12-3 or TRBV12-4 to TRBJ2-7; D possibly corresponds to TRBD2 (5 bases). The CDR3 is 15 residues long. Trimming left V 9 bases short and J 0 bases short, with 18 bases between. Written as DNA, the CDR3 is TGTGCCAGTGCTTCTGGAGGAAGGGCCTCCTACGAGCAGTACTTC. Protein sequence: CASASGGRASYEQYF.